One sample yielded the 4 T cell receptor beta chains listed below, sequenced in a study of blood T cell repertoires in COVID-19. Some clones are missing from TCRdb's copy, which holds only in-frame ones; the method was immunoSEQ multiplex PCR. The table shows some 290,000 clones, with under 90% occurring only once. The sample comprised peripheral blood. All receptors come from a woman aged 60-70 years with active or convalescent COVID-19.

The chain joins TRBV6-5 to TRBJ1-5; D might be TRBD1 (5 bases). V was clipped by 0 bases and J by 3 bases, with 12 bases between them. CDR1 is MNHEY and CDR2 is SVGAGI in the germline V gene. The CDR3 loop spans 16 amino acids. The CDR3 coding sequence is TGTGCCAGCAGTTACTCGAGACAGTGGGCCAATCAGCCCCAGCATTTT. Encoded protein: CASSYSRQWANQPQHF.

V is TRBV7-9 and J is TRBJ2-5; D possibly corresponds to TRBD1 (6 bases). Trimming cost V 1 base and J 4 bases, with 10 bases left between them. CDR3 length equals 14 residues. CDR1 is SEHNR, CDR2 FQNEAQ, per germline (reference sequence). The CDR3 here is CASSLVNRAETQYF. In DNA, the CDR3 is TGTGCCAGCAGCTTAGTTAACAGGGCAGAGACCCAGTACTTC.

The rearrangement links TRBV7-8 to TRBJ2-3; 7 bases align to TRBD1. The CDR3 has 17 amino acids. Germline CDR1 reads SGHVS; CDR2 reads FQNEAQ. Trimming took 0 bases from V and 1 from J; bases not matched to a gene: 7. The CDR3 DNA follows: TGTGCCAGCAGCTTAGCGCCACAGGGGTGGGGCACAGATACGCAGTATTTT. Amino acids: CASSLAPQGWGTDTQYF.

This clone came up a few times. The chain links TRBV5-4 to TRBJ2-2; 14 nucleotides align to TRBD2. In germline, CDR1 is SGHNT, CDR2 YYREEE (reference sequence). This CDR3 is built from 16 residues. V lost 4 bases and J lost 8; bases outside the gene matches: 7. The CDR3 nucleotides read TGTGCCAGCAGCGTACGGACTAGCGGGGGGCTGGGGGAGCTGTTTTTT. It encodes CASSVRTSGGLGELFF.